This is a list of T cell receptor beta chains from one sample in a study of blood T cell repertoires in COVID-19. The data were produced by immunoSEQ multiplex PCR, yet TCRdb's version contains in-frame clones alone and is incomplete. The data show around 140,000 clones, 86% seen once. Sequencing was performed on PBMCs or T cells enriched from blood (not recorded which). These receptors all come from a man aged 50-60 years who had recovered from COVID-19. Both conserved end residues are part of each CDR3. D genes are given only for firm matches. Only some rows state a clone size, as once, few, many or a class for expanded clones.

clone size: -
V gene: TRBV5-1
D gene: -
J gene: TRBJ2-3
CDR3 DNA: TGCGCCAGCAGCTTGGCGCTCGGGAACACAGATACGCAGTATTTT
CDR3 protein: CASSLALGNTDTQYF

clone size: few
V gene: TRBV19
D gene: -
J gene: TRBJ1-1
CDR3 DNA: TGTGCCAGTACCCCACAATCCGACAGGGAAGCTTTCTTT
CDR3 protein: CASTPQSDREAFF

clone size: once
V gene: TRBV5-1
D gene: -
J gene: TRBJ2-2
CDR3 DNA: TGCGCCAGCAGCTTTCGGGGTCCGGGCACCGGGGAGCTGTTTTTT
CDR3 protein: CASSFRGPGTGELFF

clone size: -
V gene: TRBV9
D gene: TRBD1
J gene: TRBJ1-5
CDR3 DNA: TGTGCCAGCAGCGGGACAGGGTTGGTGGGTCAGCCCCAGCATTTT
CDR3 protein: CASSGTGLVGQPQHF

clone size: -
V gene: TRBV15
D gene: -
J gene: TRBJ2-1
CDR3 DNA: TGTGCCACCAGCAGAGGGGGGGTGGAACTAGCTGATGAGCAGTTCTTC
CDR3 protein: CATSRGGVELADEQFF

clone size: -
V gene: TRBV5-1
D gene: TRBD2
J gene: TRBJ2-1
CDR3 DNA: TGCGCCAGCAGCTTGAAGACGGGGGGCTACAATGAGCAGTTCTTC
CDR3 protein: CASSLKTGGYNEQFF

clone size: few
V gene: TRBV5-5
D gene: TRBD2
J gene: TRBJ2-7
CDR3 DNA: TGTGCCAGCAGCTTAGGACTAGCTACCTACGAGCAGTACTTC
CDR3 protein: CASSLGLATYEQYF

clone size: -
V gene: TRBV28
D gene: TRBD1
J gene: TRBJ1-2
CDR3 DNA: TGTGCCAGCAGTTTATCAGGGGGCCTAGGTGGCTACACCTTC
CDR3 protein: CASSLSGGLGGYTF

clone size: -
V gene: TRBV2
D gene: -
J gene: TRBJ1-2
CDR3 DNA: TGTGCCAGCAGTGAAGATTGGGGGGAAAACTATGGCTACACCTTC
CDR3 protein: CASSEDWGENYGYTF

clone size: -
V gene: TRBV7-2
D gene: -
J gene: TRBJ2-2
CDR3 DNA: TGTGCCAGCAGCTTAGGACTCGCCACCGGGGAGCTGTTTTTT
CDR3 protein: CASSLGLATGELFF

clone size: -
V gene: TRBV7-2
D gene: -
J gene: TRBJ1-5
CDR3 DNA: TGTGCCAGCAACCGGGGGTGGGGACCTCAGCCCCAGCATTTT
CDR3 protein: CASNRGWGPQPQHF

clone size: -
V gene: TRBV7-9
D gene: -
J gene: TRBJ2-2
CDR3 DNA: TGTGCCAGCAGCAAATCAGGGTCCGGGGAGCTGTTTTTT
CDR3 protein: CASSKSGSGELFF

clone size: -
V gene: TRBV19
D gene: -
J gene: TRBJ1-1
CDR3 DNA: TGTGCCAGTAGCAAACGGGACACTAAAGAGACTTTCTTT
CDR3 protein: CASSKRDTKETFF

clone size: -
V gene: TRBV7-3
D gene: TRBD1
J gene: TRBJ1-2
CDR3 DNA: TGTGCCAGCAGCAGGGACAGGGGAATTGGAAGCTACACCTTC
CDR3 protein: CASSRDRGIGSYTF

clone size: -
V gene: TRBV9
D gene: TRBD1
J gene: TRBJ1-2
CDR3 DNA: TGTGCCAGCAGCCGGAATAGGGACAGGGGACAAATTAACTATGGCTACACCTTC
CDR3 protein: CASSRNRDRGQINYGYTF

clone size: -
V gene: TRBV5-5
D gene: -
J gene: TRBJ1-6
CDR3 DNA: TGTGCCAGCAGGTCTGACCCAGGGCGATGGAATTCACCCCTCCACTTT
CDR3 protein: CASRSDPGRWNSPLHF

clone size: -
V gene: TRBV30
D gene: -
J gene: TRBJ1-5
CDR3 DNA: TGTGCCTGGAGTGTTTCGTTCAATCAGCCCCAGCATTTT
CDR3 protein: CAWSVSFNQPQHF

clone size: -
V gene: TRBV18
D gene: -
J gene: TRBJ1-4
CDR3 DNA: TGTGCCAGCTCACAGGGGCGCCCGGCAACTAATGAAAAACTGTTTTTT
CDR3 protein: CASSQGRPATNEKLFF

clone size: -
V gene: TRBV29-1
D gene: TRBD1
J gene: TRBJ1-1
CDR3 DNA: TGCACCCTGGACAGGGGGCTCCCGAACACTGAAGCTTTCTTT
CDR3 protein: CTLDRGLPNTEAFF

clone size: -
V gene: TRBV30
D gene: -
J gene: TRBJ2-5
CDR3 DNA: TGTGCCTGGAGTAGAGTCCTAGAGACCCAGTACTTC
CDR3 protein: CAWSRVLETQYF

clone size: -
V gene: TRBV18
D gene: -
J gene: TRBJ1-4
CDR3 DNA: TGTGCCAGCTCACCACCGTCCAGGGGAGAAAAACTGTTTTTT
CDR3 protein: CASSPPSRGEKLFF

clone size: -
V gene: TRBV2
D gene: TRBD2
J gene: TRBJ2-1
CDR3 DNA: TGTGCCAGCAGTGACCGGGCGGGAGGGAACTACAATGAGCAGTTCTTC
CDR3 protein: CASSDRAGGNYNEQFF

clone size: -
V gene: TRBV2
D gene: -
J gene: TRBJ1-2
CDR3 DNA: TGTGCCAGCAGTGAGCGGTCCGGGAGTAATGGCTACACCTTC
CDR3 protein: CASSERSGSNGYTF